This T cell receptor (beta chain) was retrieved from a study of blood T cell repertoires in COVID-19. Study in general: Samples representing acute and convalescent COVID-19 were sourced from the United States, Italy and Spain. T cells, B-cell-depleted T cells, or PBMCs provided the cDNA or gDNA that served as material.

Libraries were prepared by immunoSEQ multiplex PCR; TCRdb keeps only in-frame clonotypes and omits some of them. The sample shows 150,000 to 200,000 clones, approximately 90% of them seen only once. The CDR3 has 12 amino acids. V was shortened by 1 base and J by 7 bases, with 8 bases between the two germline ends. Germline CDR1 is SGHDN and CDR2 is FVKESK. This TCR came from a human donor in a cohort sampled during active COVID-19. The chain couples TRBV14 to TRBJ2-7; D may be TRBD1 (6 bases). Input material: peripheral blood. The CDR3 bases are TGTGCCAGCAGCCAAGCGCAGGGGGAGCAGTACTTC. This translates into CASSQAQGEQYF.